The rows below give T cell receptor beta chains drawn from one sample of a study of identifying expanded T cells in peripheral blood. The table came from immunoSEQ multiplex PCR; TCRdb's copy has only in-frame clones and leaves some out. Of about 74,000 clones in the sample, roughly 86% are singletons; the top ten hold 15% to 20%. Sample: blood. These receptors were taken from a person aged 18-70 years in good health. Each CDR3 is given without its conserved first and last residue.

cdr3_aa cdr3_length v_call
ASRMDGSYEQY 11 TRBV6-1
ASSYPGQPSYGYT 13 TRBV7-2
SVEGLADNNEQF 12 TRBV29-1
ASSLGGVDQF 10 TRBV7-3
ASSERAAGSYEQY 13 TRBV2
ASSYRQGLNTEAF 13 TRBV7-2
ASSLGTSANIQY 12 TRBV7-2
ASSLSGGTGANVLT 14 TRBV7-9
ASSQGPHYEQY 11 TRBV7-8
ASSYAGVYEQY 11 TRBV6-5
ASSSGAIYGYT 11 TRBV10-1
ASSFTGTEISHEQY 14 TRBV11-2
ASSVLMNTEAF 11 TRBV2
ASSLGASNSPLH 12 TRBV13
ASRPPGQGSYEQY 13 TRBV6-5
AWSVSDTQY 9 TRBV30
ASTSGGPYEQY 11 TRBV28
ATSRDYPSGRADTQY 15 TRBV15
ASSAYSTGVGEKLF 14 TRBV2
ASSQGQDTQY 10 TRBV4-3
ASSQAPLTGGPYGYT 15 TRBV4-2
ASSLEPLLETQY 12 TRBV7-8
ASSGTGGTETQY 12 TRBV19
ASSPDRAGNTIY 12 TRBV6-5
ASSLFGAGVTGELF 14 TRBV27
ASSLESPLAGGTGELF 16 TRBV11-2
ASSLSGLEETQY 12 TRBV7-9
ASSGPGGVAEAF 12 TRBV9
ASSEGLAGGNTGELF 15 TRBV6-1
ASGLFWTGVEQY 12 TRBV7-2
ASSQDPGWLETQY 13 TRBV14
ASRDRERVQETQY 13 TRBV28